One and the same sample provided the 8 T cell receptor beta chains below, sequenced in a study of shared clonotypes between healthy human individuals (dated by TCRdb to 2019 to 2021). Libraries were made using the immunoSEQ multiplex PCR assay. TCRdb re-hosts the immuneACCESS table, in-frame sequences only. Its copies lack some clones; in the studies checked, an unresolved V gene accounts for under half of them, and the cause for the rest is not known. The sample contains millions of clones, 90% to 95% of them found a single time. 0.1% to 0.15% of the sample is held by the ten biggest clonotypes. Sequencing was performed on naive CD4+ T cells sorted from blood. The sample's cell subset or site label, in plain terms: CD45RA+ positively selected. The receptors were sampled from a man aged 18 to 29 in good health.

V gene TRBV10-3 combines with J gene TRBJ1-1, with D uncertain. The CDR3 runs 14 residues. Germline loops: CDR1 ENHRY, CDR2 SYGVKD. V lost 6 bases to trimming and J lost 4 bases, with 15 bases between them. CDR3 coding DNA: TGTGCCATCAGAGGCTTAGTAGGTTTCACTGAAGCTTTCTTT. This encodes CAIRGLVGFTEAFF.

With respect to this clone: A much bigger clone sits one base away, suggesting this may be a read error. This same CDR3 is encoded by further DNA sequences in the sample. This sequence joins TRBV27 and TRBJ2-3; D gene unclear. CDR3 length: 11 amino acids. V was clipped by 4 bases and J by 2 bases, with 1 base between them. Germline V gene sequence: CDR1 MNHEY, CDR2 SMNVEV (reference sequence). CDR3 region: CASSSTDTQYF. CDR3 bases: TGTGCCAGCAGTTCCACAGATACGCAGTATTTT.

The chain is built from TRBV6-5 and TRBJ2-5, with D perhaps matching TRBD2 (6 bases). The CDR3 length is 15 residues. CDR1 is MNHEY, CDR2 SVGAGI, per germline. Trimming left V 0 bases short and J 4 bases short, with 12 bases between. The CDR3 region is CASSYSGGEGETQYF. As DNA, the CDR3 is TGTGCCAGCAGTTACTCGGGGGGTGAGGGAGAGACCCAGTACTTC.

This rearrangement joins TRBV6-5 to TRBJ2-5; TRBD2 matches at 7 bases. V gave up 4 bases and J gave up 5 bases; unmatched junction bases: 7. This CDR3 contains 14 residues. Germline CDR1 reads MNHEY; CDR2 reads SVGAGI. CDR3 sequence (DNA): TGTGCCAGCAGTTCCACTTATAGCGGGGAGACCCAGTACTTC. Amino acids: CASSSTYSGETQYF.

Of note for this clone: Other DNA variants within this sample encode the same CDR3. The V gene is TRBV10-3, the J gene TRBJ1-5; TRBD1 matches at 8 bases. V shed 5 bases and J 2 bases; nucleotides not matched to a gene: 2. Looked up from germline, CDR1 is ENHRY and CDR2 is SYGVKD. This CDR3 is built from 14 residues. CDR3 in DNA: TGTGCCATCAGTCCGGACAGGGGCAATCAGCCCCAGCATTTT. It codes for CAISPDRGNQPQHF.

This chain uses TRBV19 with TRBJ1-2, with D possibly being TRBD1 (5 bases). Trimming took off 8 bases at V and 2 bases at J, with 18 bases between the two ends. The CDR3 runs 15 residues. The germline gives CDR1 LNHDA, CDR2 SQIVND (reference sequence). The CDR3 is CASGKTATTNYGYTF. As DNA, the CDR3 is TGTGCCAGTGGGAAGACAGCTACTACCAACTATGGCTACACCTTC.

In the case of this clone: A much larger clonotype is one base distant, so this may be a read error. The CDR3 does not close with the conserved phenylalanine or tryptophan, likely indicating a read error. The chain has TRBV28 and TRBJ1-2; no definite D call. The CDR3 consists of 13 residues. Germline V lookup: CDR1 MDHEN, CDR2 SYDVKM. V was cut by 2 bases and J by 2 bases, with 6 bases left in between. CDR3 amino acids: CASSLAINYGYTV. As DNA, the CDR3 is TGTGCCAGCAGTTTAGCCATAAACTATGGCTACACCGTC.

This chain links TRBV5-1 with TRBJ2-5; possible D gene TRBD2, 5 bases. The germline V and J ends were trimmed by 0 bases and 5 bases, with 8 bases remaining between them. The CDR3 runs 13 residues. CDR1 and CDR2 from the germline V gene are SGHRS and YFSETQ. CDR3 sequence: CASSLGESETQYF. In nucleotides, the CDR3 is TGCGCCAGCAGCTTGGGGGAGTCGGAGACCCAGTACTTC. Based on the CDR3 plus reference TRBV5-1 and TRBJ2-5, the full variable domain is KAGVTQTPRYLIKTRGQQVTLSCSPISGHRSVSWYQQTPGQGLQFLFEYFSETQRNKGNFPGRFSGRQFSNSRSEMNVSTLELGDSALYLCASSLGESETQYFGPGTRLLVL.